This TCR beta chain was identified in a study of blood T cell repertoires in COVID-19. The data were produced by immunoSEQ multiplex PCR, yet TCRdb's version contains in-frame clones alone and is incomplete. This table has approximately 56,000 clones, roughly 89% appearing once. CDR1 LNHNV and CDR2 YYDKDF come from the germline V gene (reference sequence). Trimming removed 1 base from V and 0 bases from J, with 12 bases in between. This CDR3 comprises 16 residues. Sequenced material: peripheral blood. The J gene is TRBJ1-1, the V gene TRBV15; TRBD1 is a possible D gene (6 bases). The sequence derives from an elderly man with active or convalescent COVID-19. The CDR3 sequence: CATSRGTADLNTEAFF. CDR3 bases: TGTGCCACCAGCAGAGGGACAGCCGATCTGAACACTGAAGCTTTCTTT.